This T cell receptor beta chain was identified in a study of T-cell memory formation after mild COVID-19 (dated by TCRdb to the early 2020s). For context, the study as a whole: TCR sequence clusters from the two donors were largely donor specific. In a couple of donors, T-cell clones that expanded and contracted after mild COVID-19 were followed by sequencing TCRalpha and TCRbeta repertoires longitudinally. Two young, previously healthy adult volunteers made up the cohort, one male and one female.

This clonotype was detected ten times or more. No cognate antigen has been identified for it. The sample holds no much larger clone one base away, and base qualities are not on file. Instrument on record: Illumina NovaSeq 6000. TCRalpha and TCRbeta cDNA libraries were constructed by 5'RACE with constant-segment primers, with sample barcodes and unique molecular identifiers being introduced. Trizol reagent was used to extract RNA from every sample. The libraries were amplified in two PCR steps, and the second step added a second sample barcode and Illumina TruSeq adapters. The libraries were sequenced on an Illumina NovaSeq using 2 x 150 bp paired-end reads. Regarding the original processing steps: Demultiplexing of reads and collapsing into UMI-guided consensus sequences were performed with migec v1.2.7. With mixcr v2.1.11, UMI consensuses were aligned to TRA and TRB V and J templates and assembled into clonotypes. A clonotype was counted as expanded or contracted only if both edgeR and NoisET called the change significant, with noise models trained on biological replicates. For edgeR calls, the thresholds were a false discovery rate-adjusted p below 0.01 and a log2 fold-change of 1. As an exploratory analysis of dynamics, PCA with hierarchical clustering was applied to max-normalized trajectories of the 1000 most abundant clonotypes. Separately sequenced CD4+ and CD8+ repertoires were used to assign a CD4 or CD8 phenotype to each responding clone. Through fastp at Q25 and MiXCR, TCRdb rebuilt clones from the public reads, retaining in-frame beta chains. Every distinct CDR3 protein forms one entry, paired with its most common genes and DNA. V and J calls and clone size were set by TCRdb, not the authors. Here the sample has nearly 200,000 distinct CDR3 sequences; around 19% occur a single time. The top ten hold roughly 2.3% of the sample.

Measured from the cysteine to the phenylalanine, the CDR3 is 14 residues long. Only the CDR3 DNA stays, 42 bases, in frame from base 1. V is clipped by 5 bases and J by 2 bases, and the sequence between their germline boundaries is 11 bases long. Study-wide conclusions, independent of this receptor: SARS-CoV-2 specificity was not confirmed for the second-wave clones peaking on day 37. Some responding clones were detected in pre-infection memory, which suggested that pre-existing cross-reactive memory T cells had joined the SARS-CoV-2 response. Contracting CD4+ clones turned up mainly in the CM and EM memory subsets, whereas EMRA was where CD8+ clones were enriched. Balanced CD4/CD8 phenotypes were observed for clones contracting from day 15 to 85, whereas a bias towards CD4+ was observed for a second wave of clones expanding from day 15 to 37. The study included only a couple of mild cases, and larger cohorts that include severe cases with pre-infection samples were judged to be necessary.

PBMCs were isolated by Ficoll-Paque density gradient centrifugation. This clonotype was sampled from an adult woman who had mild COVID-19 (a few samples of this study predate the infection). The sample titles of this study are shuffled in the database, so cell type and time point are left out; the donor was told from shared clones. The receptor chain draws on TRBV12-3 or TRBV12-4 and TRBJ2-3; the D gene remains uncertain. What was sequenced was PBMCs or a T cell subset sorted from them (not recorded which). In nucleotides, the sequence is TGTGCCAGCAGTCGTCGTCAAATCACAGATACGCAGTATTTT. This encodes CASSRRQITDTQYF.